Listed below are T cell receptor beta chains from one sample, sequenced in a study of T cell repertoires in cytomegalovirus infection. TCRdb recomputed calls from the reads with MiXCR, one row per CDR3 protein. The profile shows hundreds of thousands of distinct CDR3 sequences, 35% to 40% of them singletons. What was sequenced was PBMCs. Receptor source: a human donor in good health (CMV status not recorded). Some clones in this sample may be carry-over from other donors' samples. Each CDR3 is given with its conserved first and last residue. The order of the fields is CDR3 length, D gene, V gene, J gene, clone size, CDR3 protein, CDR3 DNA. D genes are given only for firm matches. Size values are once, few and many counts, or a class for expanded clones, and some rows have none.

CDR3 length: 16; D gene: TRBD1; V gene: TRBV14; J gene: TRBJ1-1; clone size: .; CDR3 protein: CASSPGDRVRFTEAFF; CDR3 DNA: TGTGCCAGCAGCCCAGGAGACAGGGTAAGGTTCACTGAAGCTTTCTTT
CDR3 length: 14; D gene: .; V gene: TRBV5-4; J gene: TRBJ1-1; clone size: .; CDR3 protein: CASSPRTVDTEAFF; CDR3 DNA: TGTGCCAGCAGCCCCAGGACAGTTGACACTGAAGCTTTCTTT
CDR3 length: 14; D gene: .; V gene: TRBV7-2; J gene: TRBJ2-1; clone size: .; CDR3 protein: CSSSFSAWDNEQFF; CDR3 DNA: TGTTCCAGCAGCTTCTCAGCTTGGGACAATGAGCAGTTCTTC
CDR3 length: 15; D gene: .; V gene: TRBV7-7; J gene: TRBJ2-3; clone size: .; CDR3 protein: CASSLYDTRTDTQYF; CDR3 DNA: TGTGCCAGCAGCTTATACGACACCCGCACAGATACGCAGTATTTT
CDR3 length: 14; D gene: TRBD1; V gene: TRBV28; J gene: TRBJ1-2; clone size: .; CDR3 protein: CASSSDRQGGGYTF; CDR3 DNA: TGTGCCAGCAGCTCCGACCGACAGGGGGGAGGCTACACCTTC
CDR3 length: 18; D gene: TRBD2; V gene: TRBV7-2; J gene: TRBJ2-2; clone size: many; CDR3 protein: CASNRGTSGSGGSGELFF; CDR3 DNA: TGTGCCAGCAACCGGGGGACTAGCGGGAGTGGAGGGTCCGGGGAGCTGTTTTTT
CDR3 length: 16; D gene: TRBD2; V gene: TRBV7-8; J gene: TRBJ2-3; clone size: .; CDR3 protein: CASLAGGERGTDTQYF; CDR3 DNA: TGTGCCAGCCTAGCCGGGGGGGAGCGGGGCACAGATACGCAGTATTTT
CDR3 length: 16; D gene: TRBD2; V gene: TRBV27; J gene: TRBJ2-1; clone size: few; CDR3 protein: CASSYLRSGGASEQFF; CDR3 DNA: TGTGCCAGCAGTTACCTACGTAGCGGGGGGGCCTCTGAGCAGTTCTTC
CDR3 length: 13; D gene: .; V gene: TRBV7-2; J gene: TRBJ2-5; clone size: many; CDR3 protein: CASSSDLWETQYF; CDR3 DNA: TGTGCCAGCAGCTCGGACTTATGGGAGACCCAGTACTTC
CDR3 length: 14; D gene: .; V gene: TRBV7-9; J gene: TRBJ2-2; clone size: few; CDR3 protein: CASSFGTPEGELFF; CDR3 DNA: TGTGCCAGCAGCTTCGGGACCCCCGAGGGGGAGCTGTTTTTT
CDR3 length: 15; D gene: .; V gene: TRBV19; J gene: TRBJ2-4; clone size: .; CDR3 protein: CASSPGTGTKNIQYF; CDR3 DNA: TGTGCCAGTAGCCCTGGGACGGGTACCAAAAACATTCAGTACTTC
CDR3 length: 17; D gene: TRBD1; V gene: TRBV2; J gene: TRBJ1-1; clone size: .; CDR3 protein: CASSKVPTGLSNTEAFF; CDR3 DNA: TGTGCCAGCAGTAAAGTACCGACAGGGCTGTCGAACACTGAAGCTTTCTTT
CDR3 length: 14; D gene: TRBD1; V gene: TRBV12-3/TRBV12-4; J gene: TRBJ1-2; clone size: few; CDR3 protein: CASSSGQDLYGYTF; CDR3 DNA: TGTGCCAGCAGTTCTGGACAGGACCTCTATGGCTACACCTTC